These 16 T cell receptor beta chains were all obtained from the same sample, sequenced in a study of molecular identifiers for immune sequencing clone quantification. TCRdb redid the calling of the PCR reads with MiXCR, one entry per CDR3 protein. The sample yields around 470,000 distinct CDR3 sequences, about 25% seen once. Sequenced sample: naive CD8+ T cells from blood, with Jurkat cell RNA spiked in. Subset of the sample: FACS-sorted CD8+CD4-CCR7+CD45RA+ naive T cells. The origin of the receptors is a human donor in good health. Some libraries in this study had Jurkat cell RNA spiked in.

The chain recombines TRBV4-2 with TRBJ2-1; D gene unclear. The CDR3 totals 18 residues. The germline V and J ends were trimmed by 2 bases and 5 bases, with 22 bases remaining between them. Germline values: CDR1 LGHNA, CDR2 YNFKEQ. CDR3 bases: TGTGCCAGCAGCCAAACTATAGGCGGTATCGCTGAACACAATGAGCAGTTCTTC. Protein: CASSQTIGGIAEHNEQFF.

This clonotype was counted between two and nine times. This chain's CDR3 is CAWSPSGDTTYEQYF. Written as DNA, the CDR3 is TGTGCCTGGAGTCCTTCCGGAGACACGACCTACGAGCAGTACTTC. The chain couples TRBV30 to TRBJ2-7; D remains ambiguous. The germline CDR1 and CDR2 sequences are GTSNPN and SVGIG (reference sequence). With 2 bases removed from V and 2 bases from J, the gap between germline ends came to 16 bases. The CDR3 is 15 residues long.

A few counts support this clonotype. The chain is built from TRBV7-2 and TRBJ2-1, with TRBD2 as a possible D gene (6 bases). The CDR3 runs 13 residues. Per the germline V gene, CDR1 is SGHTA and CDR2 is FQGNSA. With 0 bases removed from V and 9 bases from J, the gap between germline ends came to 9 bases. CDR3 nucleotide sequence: TGTGCCAGCAGCTTAGCGCTCGGGGGTGAGCAGTTCTTC. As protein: CASSLALGGEQFF.

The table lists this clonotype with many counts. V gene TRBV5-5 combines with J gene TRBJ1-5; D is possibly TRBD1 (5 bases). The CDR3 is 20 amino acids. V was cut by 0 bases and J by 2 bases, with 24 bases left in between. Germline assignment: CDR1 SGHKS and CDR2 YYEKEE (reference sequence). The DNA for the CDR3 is TGTGCCAGCAGCTTGGAGTCGCCATATCCGGGGCTCAGGGGCAATCAGCCCCAGCATTTT. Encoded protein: CASSLESPYPGLRGNQPQHF.

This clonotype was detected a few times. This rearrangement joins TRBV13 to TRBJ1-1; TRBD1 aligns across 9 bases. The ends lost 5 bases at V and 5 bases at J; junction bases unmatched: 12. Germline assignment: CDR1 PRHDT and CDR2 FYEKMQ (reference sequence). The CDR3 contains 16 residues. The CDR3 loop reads CASSTPGQGVETEAFF. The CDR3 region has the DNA TGTGCCAGCAGCACCCCGGGACAGGGAGTTGAAACTGAAGCTTTCTTT.

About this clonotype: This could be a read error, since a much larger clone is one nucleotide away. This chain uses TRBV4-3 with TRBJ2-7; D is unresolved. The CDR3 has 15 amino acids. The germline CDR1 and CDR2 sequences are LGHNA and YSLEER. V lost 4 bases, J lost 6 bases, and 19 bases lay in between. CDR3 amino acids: CASSRDLVSSVEQYF. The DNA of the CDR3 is TGCGCCAGCAGCCGAGATCTTGTCAGTTCGGTCGAGCAGTACTTC.

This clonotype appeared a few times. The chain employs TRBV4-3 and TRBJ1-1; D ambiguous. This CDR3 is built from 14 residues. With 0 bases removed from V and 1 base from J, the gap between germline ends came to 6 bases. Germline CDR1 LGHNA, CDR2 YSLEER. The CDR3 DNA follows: TGCGCCAGCAGCCAAGATCAAAGGAACACTGAAGCTTTCTTT. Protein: CASSQDQRNTEAFF.

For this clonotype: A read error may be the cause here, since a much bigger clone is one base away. CDR3 sequence (DNA): TGTGCCAGCGGCTTCCTGAGTGGTACAGATACGCAGTATTTT. Translating it yields CASGFLSGTDTQYF. The chain carries TRBV7-9 and TRBJ2-3, with D unclear. In germline, CDR1 is SEHNR, CDR2 FQNEAQ (reference sequence). The CDR3 spans 14 residues.

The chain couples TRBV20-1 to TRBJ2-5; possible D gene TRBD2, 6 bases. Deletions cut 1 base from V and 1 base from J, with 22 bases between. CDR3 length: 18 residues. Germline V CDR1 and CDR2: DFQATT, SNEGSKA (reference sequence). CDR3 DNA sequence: TGCAGTGCTAGAGTCGGACAAGCGGGTGGGCCCATCCAAGAGACCCAGTACTTC. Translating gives CSARVGQAGGPIQETQYF.

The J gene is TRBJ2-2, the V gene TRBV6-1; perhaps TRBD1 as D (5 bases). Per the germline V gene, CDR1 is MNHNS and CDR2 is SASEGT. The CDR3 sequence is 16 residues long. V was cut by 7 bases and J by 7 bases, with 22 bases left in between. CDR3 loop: CASINSGAGYHGELFF. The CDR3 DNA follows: TGTGCCAGCATTAACTCGGGCGCAGGGTATCACGGGGAGCTGTTTTTT.

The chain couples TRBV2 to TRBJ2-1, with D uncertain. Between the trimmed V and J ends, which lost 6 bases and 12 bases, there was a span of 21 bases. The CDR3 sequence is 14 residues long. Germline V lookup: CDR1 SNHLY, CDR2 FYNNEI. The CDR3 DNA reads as TGTGCCAGCAGAGACCTGCCAGTTCCGGCTGCGCAGTTCTTC. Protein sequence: CASRDLPVPAAQFF.

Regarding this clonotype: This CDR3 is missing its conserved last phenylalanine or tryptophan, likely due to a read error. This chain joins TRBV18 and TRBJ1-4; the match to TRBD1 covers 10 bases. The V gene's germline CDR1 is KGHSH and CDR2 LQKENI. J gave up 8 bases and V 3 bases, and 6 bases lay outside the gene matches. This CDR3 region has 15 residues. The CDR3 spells CASSPGTGDREKLFL. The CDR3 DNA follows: TGTGCCAGCTCACCCGGGACAGGGGATCGAGAAAAACTGTTTCTT.

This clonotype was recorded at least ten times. CDR3: CASSQALDPQPQHF. The CDR3 region has the DNA TGCGCCAGCAGCCAAGCTCTCGACCCCCAGCCCCAGCATTTT. The chain has TRBV4-3 and TRBJ1-5; D not certain. This CDR3 has 14 residues. Germline loops: CDR1 LGHNA, CDR2 YSLEER. With 1 base removed from V and 7 bases from J, the gap between germline ends came to 11 bases.

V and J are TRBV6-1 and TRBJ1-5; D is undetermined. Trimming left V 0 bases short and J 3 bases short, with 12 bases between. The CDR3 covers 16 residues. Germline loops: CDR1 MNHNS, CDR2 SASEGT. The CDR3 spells CASSEARRYLNQPQHF. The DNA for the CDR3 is TGTGCCAGCAGTGAAGCGCGAAGATACCTCAATCAGCCCCAGCATTTT.

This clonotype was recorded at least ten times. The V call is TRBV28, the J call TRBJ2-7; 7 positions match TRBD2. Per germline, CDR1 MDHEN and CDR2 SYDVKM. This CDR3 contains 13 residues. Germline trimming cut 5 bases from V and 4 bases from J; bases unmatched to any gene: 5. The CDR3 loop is CASSPTSIYEQYF. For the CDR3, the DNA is TGTGCCAGCAGTCCGACTAGCATTTACGAGCAGTACTTC.

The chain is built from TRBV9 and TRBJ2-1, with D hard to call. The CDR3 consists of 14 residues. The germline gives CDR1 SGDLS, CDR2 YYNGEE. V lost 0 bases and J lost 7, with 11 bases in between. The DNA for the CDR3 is TGTGCCAGCAGCGTAGGCCCCCCCCCGAATGAGCAGTTCTTC. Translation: CASSVGPPPNEQFF.